This T cell receptor beta chain was profiled in a study of Graves' ophthalmopathy and Graves' hyperthyroidism. Study results and limitations: Most thyroid clonotypes with frequency above 0.001 were detected in blood too.

CDR3 size: 14 residues. CDR1 LNHDA and CDR2 SQIVND come from the germline V gene (reference sequence). Between the trimmed V and J ends, which lost 9 bases and 4 bases, there was a span of 18 bases. Every ophthalmopathy donor presented moderate-to-severe activity, CAS ≥3, NOSPECS ≥4 and duration under 3 months. PBMCs stemmed from around 9.1 ml of fresh peripheral blood. RNA transcripts yielded amplified TCR beta CDR3 regions. RT-PCR with HTBI primers came first, then second-round multiplex PCR. TCRdb independently ran MiXCR on the multiplex PCR reads; one entry per CDR3 protein. This table holds about 240,000 distinct CDR3 sequences, about 47% found once. As for this clonotype: The antigen remains undetermined.

V usage is TRBV19 and J usage is TRBJ1-1, with a weak D call TRBD1 (5 bases). Material: peripheral blood. This TCR derives from an adult man with Graves' ophthalmopathy. The CDR3 loop reads CASSGGAGGTEAFF. CDR3 DNA sequence: TGTGCCAGCAGCGGAGGGGCCGGAGGCACTGAAGCTTTCTTT. The full variable domain, in which reference TRBV19 and TRBJ1-1 provide the parts outside the CDR3, is DGGITQSPKYLFRKEGQNVTLSCEQNLNHDAMYWYRQDPGQGLRLIYYSQIVNDFQKGDIAEGYSVSREKKESFPLTVTSAQKNPTAFYLCASSGGAGGTEAFFGQGTRLTVV.